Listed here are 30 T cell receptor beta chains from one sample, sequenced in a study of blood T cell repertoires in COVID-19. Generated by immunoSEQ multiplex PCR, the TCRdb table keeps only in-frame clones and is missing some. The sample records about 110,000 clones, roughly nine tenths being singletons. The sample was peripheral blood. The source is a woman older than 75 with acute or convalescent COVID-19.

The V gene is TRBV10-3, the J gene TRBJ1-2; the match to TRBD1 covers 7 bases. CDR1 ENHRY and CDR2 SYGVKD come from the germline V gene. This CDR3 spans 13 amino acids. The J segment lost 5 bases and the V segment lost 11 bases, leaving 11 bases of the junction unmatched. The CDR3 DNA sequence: TGTGCCTCCGACCCGGGGACAGCGTATGGCTACACCTTC. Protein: CASDPGTAYGYTF.

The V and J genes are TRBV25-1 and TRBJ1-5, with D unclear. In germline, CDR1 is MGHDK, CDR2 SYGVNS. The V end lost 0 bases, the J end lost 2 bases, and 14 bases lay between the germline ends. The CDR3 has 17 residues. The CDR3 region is CASSEYIRVGGNQPQHF. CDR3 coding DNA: TGTGCCAGCAGTGAATATATCCGGGTTGGAGGCAATCAGCCCCAGCATTTT.

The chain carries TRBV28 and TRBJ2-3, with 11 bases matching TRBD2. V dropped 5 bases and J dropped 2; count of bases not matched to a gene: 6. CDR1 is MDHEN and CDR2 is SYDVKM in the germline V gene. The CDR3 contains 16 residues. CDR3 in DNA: TGTGCCAGCAGTCCCTATAGCGGGGGGGCCACAGATACGCAGTATTTT. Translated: CASSPYSGGATDTQYF.

In DNA form, the CDR3 reads TGTGCCAGCAGCCAAGGTCAGCTCGGGTTGGGTTCACCCCTCCACTTT. Translation gives CASSQGQLGLGSPLHF. The chain combines TRBV3-1 (or the pseudogene TRBV3-2) with TRBJ1-6; D is unclear. The CDR3 spans 16 residues. Trimming stripped 1 base from V and 9 bases from J, with 16 bases between. Germline CDR1 LGHDT, CDR2 YNNKEL (reference sequence).

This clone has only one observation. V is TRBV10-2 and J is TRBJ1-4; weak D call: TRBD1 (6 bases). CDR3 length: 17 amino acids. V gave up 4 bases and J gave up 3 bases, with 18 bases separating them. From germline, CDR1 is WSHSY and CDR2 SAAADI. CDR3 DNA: TGCGCCAGCAGTGCGACGAGAGCGGGACACTCTAATGAAAAACTGTTTTTT. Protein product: CASSATRAGHSNEKLFF.

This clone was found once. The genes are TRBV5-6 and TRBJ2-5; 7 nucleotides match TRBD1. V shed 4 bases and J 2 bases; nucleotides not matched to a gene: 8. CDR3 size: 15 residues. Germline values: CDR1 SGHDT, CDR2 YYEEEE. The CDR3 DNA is TGTGCCAGCAGCCTCGCAGGGGGTGCGCAAGAGACCCAGTACTTC. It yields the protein CASSLAGGAQETQYF.

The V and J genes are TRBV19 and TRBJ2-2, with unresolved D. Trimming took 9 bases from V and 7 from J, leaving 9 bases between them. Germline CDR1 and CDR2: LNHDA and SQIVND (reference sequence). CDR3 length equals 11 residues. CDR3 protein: CASRLFGELFF. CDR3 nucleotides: TGTGCCAGCCGGTTGTTCGGGGAGCTGTTTTTT.

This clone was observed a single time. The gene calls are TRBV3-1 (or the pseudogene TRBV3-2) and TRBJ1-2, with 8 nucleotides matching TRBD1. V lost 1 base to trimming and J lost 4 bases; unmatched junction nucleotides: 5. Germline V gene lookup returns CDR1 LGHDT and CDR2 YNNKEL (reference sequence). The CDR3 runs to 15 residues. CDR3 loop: CASSQATGGIYGYTF. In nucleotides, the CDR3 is TGTGCCAGCAGCCAAGCCACAGGGGGTATCTATGGCTACACCTTC.

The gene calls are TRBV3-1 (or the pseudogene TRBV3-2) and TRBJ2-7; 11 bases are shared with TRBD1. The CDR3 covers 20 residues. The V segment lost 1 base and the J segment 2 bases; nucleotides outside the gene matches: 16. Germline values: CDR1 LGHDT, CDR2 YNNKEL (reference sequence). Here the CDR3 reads CASSQGDGTGGKARAYEQYF. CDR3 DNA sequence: TGTGCCAGCAGCCAAGGAGATGGGACAGGGGGAAAAGCAAGAGCCTACGAGCAGTACTTC.

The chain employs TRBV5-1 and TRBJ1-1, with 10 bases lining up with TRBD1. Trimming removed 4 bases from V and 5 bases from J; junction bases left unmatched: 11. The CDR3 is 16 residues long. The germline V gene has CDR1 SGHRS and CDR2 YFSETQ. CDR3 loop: CASSPGQGVWSTEAFF. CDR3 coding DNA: TGCGCCAGCAGCCCAGGACAGGGGGTTTGGTCTACTGAAGCTTTCTTT.

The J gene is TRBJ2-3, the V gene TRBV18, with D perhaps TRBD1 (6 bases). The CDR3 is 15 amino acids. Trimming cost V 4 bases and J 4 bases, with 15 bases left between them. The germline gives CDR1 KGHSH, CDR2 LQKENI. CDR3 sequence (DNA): TGTGCCAGCTCACGGGCACAGGGTGGGGCAGATACGCAGTATTTT. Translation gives CASSRAQGGADTQYF.

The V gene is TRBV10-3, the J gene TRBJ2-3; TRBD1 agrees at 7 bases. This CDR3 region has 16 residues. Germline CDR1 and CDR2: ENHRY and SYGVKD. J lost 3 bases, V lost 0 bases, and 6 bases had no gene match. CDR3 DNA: TGTGCCATCAGTGAGTCGACAGGGCAGAGGACAGATACGCAGTATTTT. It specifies CAISESTGQRTDTQYF.

The CDR3 sequence is CASSSPTGGYGYTF. The CDR3 nucleotides read TGTGCCAGCAGCTCACCGACAGGGGGGTATGGCTACACCTTC. The chain links TRBV11-2 to TRBJ1-2; the match to TRBD1 covers 9 bases. The ends lost 4 bases at V and 5 bases at J; junction bases unmatched: 5. There are 14 residues in the CDR3. Germline V CDR1 and CDR2: SGHAT, FQNNGV.

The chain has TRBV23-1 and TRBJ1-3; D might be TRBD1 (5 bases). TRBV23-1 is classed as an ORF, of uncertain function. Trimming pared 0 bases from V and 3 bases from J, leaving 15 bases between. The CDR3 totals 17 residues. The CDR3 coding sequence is TGCGCCAGCAGTCAATCGTATCAGGGAGGCTTTGGAAACACCATATATTTT. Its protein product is CASSQSYQGGFGNTIYF.

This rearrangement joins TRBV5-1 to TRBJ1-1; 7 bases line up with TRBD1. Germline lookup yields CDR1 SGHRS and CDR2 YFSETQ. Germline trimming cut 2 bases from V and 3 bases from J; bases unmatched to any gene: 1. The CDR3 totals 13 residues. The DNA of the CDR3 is TGCGCCAGCAGCTTCGGACAGGACACTGAAGCTTTCTTT. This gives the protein CASSFGQDTEAFF.

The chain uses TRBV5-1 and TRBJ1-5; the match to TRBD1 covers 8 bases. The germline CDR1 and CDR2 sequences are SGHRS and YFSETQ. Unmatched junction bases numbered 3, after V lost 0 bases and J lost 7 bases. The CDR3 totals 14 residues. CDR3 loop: CASSLAGGGQPQHF. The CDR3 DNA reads TGCGCCAGCAGCTTGGCAGGGGGCGGGCAGCCCCAGCATTTT.

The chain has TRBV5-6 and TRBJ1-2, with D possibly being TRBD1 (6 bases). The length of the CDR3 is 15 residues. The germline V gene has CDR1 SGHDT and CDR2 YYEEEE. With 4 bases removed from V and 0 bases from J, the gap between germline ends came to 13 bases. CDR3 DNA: TGTGCCAGCAGCCCACAGGGAGGGGCTAACTATGGCTACACCTTC. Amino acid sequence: CASSPQGGANYGYTF.

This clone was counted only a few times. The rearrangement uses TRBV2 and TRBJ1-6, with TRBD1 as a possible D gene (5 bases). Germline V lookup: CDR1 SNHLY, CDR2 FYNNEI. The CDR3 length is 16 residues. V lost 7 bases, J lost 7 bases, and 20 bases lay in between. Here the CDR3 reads CASTEGVGGRNSPLHF. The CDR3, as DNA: TGTGCCAGCACCGAAGGGGTGGGGGGTAGGAATTCACCCCTCCACTTT.

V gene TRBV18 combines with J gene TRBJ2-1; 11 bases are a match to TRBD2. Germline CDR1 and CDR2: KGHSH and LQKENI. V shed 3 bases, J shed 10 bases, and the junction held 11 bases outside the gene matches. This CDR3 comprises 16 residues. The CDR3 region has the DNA TGTGCCAGCTCACCTCTCCATAGCGGGGGGGCAAGCGAGCAGTTCTTC. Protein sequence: CASSPLHSGGASEQFF. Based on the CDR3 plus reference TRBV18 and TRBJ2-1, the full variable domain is NAGVMQNPRHLVRRRGQEARLRCSPMKGHSHVYWYRQLPEEGLKFMVYLQKENIIDESGMPKERFSAEFPKEGPSILRIQQVVRGDSAAYFCASSPLHSGGASEQFFGPGTRLTVL.

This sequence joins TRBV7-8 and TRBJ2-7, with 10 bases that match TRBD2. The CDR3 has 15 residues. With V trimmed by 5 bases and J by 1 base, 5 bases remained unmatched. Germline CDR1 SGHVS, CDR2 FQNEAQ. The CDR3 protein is CASSLRTSGSYEQYF. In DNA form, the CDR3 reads TGTGCCAGCAGCCTTCGGACTAGCGGATCCTACGAGCAGTACTTC.

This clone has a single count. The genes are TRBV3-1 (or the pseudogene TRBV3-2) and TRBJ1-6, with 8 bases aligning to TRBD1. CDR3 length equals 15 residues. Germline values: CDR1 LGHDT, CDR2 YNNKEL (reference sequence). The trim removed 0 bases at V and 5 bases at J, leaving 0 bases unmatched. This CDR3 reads CASSQDRGHNSPLHF. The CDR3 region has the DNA TGTGCCAGCAGCCAAGACAGGGGGCATAATTCACCCCTCCACTTT.

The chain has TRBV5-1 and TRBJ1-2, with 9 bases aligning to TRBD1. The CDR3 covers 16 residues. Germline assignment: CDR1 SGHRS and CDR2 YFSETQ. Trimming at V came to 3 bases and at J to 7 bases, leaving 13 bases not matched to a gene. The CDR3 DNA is TGCGCCAGCAGCTCGACCGGGACAGGGCTTTATAGTGGCTACACCTTC. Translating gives CASSSTGTGLYSGYTF.

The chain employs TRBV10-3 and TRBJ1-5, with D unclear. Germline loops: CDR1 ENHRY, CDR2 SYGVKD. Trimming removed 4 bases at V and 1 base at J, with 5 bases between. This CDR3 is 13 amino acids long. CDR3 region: CAISVGSNQPQHF. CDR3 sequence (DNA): TGTGCCATCAGTGTGGGCAGCAATCAGCCCCAGCATTTT.

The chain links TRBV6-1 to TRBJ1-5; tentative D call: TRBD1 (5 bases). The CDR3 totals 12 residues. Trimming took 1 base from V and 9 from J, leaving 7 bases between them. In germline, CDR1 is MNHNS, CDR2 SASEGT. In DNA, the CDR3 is TGTGCCAGCAGTGAAGGTCAGGGGCCCCAGCATTTT. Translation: CASSEGQGPQHF.

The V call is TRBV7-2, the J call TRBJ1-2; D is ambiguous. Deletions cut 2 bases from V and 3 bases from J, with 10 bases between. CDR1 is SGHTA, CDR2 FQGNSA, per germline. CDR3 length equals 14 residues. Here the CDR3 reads CASSLTGQDYGYTF. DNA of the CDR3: TGTGCCAGCAGCTTAACCGGCCAGGACTATGGCTACACCTTC.

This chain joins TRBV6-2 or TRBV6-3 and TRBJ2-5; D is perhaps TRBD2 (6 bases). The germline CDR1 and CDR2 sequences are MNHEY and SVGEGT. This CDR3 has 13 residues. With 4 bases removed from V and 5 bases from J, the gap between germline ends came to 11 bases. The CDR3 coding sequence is TGTGCCAGCAGTTGGGGACGGGGGGAGACCCAGTACTTC. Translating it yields CASSWGRGETQYF.

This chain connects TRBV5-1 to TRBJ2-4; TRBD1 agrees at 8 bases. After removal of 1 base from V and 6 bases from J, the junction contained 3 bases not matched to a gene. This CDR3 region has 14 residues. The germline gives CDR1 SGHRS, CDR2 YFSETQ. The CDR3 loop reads CASSLSGQVNIQYF. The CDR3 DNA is TGCGCCAGCAGCTTGTCGGGACAGGTAAACATTCAGTACTTC.

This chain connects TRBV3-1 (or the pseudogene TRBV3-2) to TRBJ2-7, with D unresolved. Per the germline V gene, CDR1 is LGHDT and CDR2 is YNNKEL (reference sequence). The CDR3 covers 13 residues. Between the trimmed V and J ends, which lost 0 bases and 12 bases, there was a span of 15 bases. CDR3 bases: TGTGCCAGCAGCCAAGAAGGTGGCGGCAGCTCGTACTTC. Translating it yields CASSQEGGGSSYF.

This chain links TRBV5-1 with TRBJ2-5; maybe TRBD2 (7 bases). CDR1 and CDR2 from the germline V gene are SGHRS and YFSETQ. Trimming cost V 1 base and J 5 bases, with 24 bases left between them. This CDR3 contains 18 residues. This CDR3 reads CASSLFPPIAGAAETQYF. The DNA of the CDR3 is TGCGCCAGCAGCTTGTTCCCCCCGATTGCGGGGGCGGCTGAGACCCAGTACTTC.

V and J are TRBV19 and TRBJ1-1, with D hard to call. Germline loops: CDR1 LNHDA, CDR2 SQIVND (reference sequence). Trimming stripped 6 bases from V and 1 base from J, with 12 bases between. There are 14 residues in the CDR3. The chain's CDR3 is CASRSRGQNTEAFF. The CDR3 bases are TGTGCCAGTAGGTCCAGAGGGCAGAACACTGAAGCTTTCTTT.